Below, 4 T cell receptor beta chains from the same sample are listed, as sequenced in a study of early T cells in non-severe SARS-CoV-2 infection. TCRdb re-analysed the 5' RACE reads in MiXCR, keeping a single row per CDR3 protein. Here the sample spans about 63,000 distinct CDR3 sequences, 13% being singletons. Specimen: whole blood. Source of these receptors: an adult who was a healthcare worker with PCR-confirmed SARS-CoV-2 infection or an uninfected control (not recorded which).

J is TRBJ1-2 and V is TRBV6-2 or TRBV6-3, with TRBD1 as a possible D gene (6 bases). V lost 6 bases and J lost 5, with 16 bases in between. The CDR3 covers 14 residues. Per germline, CDR1 MNHEY and CDR2 SVGEGT. The CDR3 region has the DNA TGTGCCAGCAGACCCCTGGACAGCGGTTATGGCTACACCTTC. It codes for CASRPLDSGYGYTF.

This clonotype was observed a handful of times. The genes are TRBV9 and TRBJ1-1, with D maybe TRBD1 (5 bases). Trimming pared 0 bases from V and 0 bases from J, leaving 9 bases between. Germline V gene data show CDR1 as SGDLS and CDR2 as YYNGEE. The CDR3 sequence is 15 residues long. The CDR3 nucleotides are TGTGCCAGCAGCGTAGGCCCAGGGATGAACACTGAAGCTTTCTTT. It yields the protein CASSVGPGMNTEAFF.

This clonotype was detected ten times or more. This chain uses TRBV5-1 with TRBJ2-3; TRBD2 is a possible D gene (5 bases). V was cut by 1 base and J by 4 bases, with 13 bases left in between. This CDR3 comprises 15 residues. Germline V lookup: CDR1 SGHRS, CDR2 YFSETQ. CDR3 DNA sequence: TGCGCCAGCAGCTTGAGGCCTAGCTCAGCAGATACGCAGTATTTT. Amino acid sequence: CASSLRPSSADTQYF.

This clonotype was seen only a few times. Here the CDR3 reads CATSPGQSYNEQFF. CDR3 DNA: TGTGCCACCAGTCCGGGACAGTCCTACAATGAGCAGTTCTTC. The chain is built from TRBV24-1 and TRBJ2-1, with 7 bases fitting TRBD1. Germline lookup yields CDR1 KGHDR and CDR2 SFDVKD. The CDR3 consists of 14 residues. V shed 6 bases, J shed 1 base, and the junction held 2 bases outside the gene matches.